These 18 T cell receptor beta chains were sequenced from one sample in a study of CD8+CD57+ T cells in acquired aplastic anemia. Genomic DNA, serving as template, underwent TCR beta VDJ and CDR3 profiling. MiXCR, applied by TCRdb to the reads, yields one record per CDR3 protein. Counted here are more than 150,000 distinct CDR3 sequences, 40% to 55% occurring once; the ten biggest clones make up around 2.7%. The specimen sequenced was sorted CD4+, CD8+, or CD8+CD57+ T cells (not recorded which) from PBMCs. The receptor source for this set is a human donor in good health.

This clonotype occurred many times. The genes are TRBV12-3 or TRBV12-4 and TRBJ2-1, with 12 nucleotides matching TRBD2. J lost 6 bases, V lost 7 bases, and 7 bases had no gene match. The CDR3 totals 15 residues. The CDR3 reads CASTVTSGRTNEQFF. In nucleotides, the CDR3 is TGTGCCAGCACCGTGACTAGCGGGAGAACCAATGAGCAGTTCTTC.

The chain carries TRBV20-1 and TRBJ2-5; 10 nucleotides agree with TRBD2. This CDR3 contains 14 residues. With 4 bases clipped from V and 5 bases from J, the junction kept 7 bases outside the gene matches. Germline values: CDR1 DFQATT, CDR2 SNEGSKA (reference sequence). CDR3 region: CSATEREGLETQYF. The DNA of the CDR3 is TGCAGTGCTACAGAGCGGGAGGGCCTGGAGACCCAGTACTTC.

The chain is built from TRBV9 and TRBJ2-7, with D possibly called TRBD1 or TRBD2 (5 bases each). CDR3 length: 17 residues. V lost 4 bases and J 2 bases, leaving 22 bases between the germline ends. Germline CDR1 and CDR2: SGDLS and YYNGEE. The CDR3 nucleotides are TGTGCCAGCAGCCCGGGGACGAGCGAAGGACCGACCTACGAGCAGTACTTC. It is translated as CASSPGTSEGPTYEQYF.

This clonotype appeared many times. V gene TRBV12-3 or TRBV12-4 combines with J gene TRBJ1-2; no clear D. CDR3 size: 12 residues. Deletions cut 3 bases from V and 5 bases from J, with 7 bases between. For the CDR3, the DNA is TGTGCCAGCAGTTTTCCGGGGTATGGCTACACCTTC. This translates into CASSFPGYGYTF.

This clonotype has at least ten counts. The rearrangement uses TRBV12-3 or TRBV12-4 and TRBJ1-2; maybe TRBD1 (6 bases). Trimming pared 6 bases from V and 2 bases from J, leaving 13 bases between. This CDR3 comprises 14 residues. The CDR3 DNA follows: TGTGCCAGCAGCTTTGACAGGTCAAACTATGGCTACACCTTC. Its protein is CASSFDRSNYGYTF.

As to this clonotype: A clone one base away is much larger, so this may be a read error. This chain connects TRBV20-1 to TRBJ2-1, with TRBD2 identical over 11 bases. Unmatched junction bases numbered 2, after V lost 1 base and J lost 0 bases. CDR1 DFQATT and CDR2 SNEGSKA come from the germline V gene (reference sequence). CDR3 size: 16 residues. CDR3 nucleotides: TGCAGTGCTAGAGCTAGCGGGGGGCGCTCCTACAATGAGCAGTTCTTC. Protein sequence: CSARASGGRSYNEQFF.

With regard to this clonotype: Being one base from a much bigger clone, this may be a read error. This CDR3 is missing its conserved last phenylalanine or tryptophan, likely due to a read error. The chain has TRBV10-3 and TRBJ2-7; no definite D call. Germline V CDR1 and CDR2: ENHRY, SYGVKD. This CDR3 spans 13 amino acids. Written as DNA, the CDR3 is TGTGCCAGCAGTTTTGTTCGCTGGGACGAGCAGTACCTC. It is translated as CASSFVRWDEQYL.

The gene calls are TRBV20-1 and TRBJ2-1, with D perhaps TRBD2 (6 bases). The CDR3 spans 14 residues. In germline, CDR1 is DFQATT, CDR2 SNEGSKA (reference sequence). V gave up 2 bases and J gave up 1 base, with 9 bases separating them. The CDR3 coding sequence is TGCAGTGCTAGAAGCGGGTCGTCCTACAATGAGCAGTTCTTC. Amino acids: CSARSGSSYNEQFF.

The V call is TRBV29-1, the J call TRBJ1-1; D is perhaps TRBD1 (5 bases). The germline CDR1 and CDR2 sequences are SQVTM and ANQGSEA. Trimming stripped 1 base from V and 2 bases from J, with 8 bases between. The CDR3 spans 13 residues. CDR3 loop: CSVEGQHNTEAFF. The CDR3 DNA reads as TGCAGCGTTGAAGGACAGCACAACACTGAAGCTTTCTTT.

This clonotype was found once. CDR3 in DNA: TGTGCCAGCAGTCGGACAGGGTCCGAGCAGTACTTC. Amino acid sequence: CASSRTGSEQYF. V gene TRBV2 combines with J gene TRBJ2-7, with 8 positions matching TRBD1. Trimming took 5 bases from V and 6 from J; bases not matched to a gene: 3. Germline V gene data show CDR1 as SNHLY and CDR2 as FYNNEI. The CDR3 is 12 amino acids. The entire variable domain, with the rest obtained from reference TRBV2 and TRBJ2-7, is as follows: EPEVTQTPSHQVTQMGQEVILRCVPISNHLYFYWYRQILGQKVEFLVSFYNNEISEKSEIFDDQFSVERPDGSNFTLKIRSTKLEDSAMYFCASSRTGSEQYFGPGTRLTVT.

CDR3 amino acids: CASTRGGANYGYTF. As DNA, the CDR3 is TGTGCCAGCACCCGCGGGGGGGCTAACTATGGCTACACCTTC. The gene calls are TRBV28 and TRBJ1-2; tentatively, D is TRBD1 (5 bases). Germline assignment: CDR1 MDHEN and CDR2 SYDVKM. Trimming removed 7 bases at V and 0 bases at J, with 12 bases between. The CDR3 is 14 residues long.

The V gene is TRBV7-3, the J gene TRBJ1-2; 7 bases match TRBD1. After removal of 6 bases from V and 7 bases from J, the junction contained 5 bases not matched to a gene. CDR1 and CDR2 from the germline V gene are SGHTA and FQGTGA. The CDR3 length is 12 residues. CDR3 nucleotide sequence: TGTGCCAGCAGTACAGGGGCAGGTGGCTACACCTTC. It translates to CASSTGAGGYTF.

This clonotype was picked up a small number of times. V is TRBV20-1 and J is TRBJ2-5, with D unresolved. Germline CDR1 is DFQATT and CDR2 is SNEGSKA (reference sequence). The CDR3 loop spans 12 amino acids. V shed 7 bases and J shed 5 bases, with 14 bases lying between them. The CDR3 bases are TGCAGTGTTACGTCTTTCGGGGAGACCCAGTACTTC. Its protein product is CSVTSFGETQYF.

This clonotype showed up just a few times. The chain recombines TRBV12-5 with TRBJ2-1, with 8 positions matching TRBD2. Germline CDR1 reads LGHNT; CDR2 reads FRNRAP. The CDR3 runs to 15 residues. Losses at the gene ends were 0 bases for V and 7 bases for J; bases not matched to a gene: 5. CDR3 protein: CASGLVLGGGNEQFF. CDR3 bases: TGTGCTAGTGGTTTGGTCCTCGGGGGGGGAAATGAGCAGTTCTTC. The full variable domain, its missing parts supplied by reference TRBV12-5 and TRBJ2-1, is DARVTQTPRHKVTEMGQEVTMRCQPILGHNTVFWYRQTMMQGLELLAYFRNRAPLDDSGMPKDRFSAEMPDATLATLKIQPSEPRDSAVYFCASGLVLGGGNEQFFGPGTRLTVL.

This chain's CDR3 is CATSKVGEDTQYF. In DNA, the CDR3 is TGTGCCACCAGTAAGGTTGGCGAGGATACGCAGTATTTT. The V gene is TRBV24-1, the J gene TRBJ2-3; D gene ambiguous. The germline V and J ends were trimmed by 6 bases and 6 bases, with 12 bases remaining between them. CDR3 length: 13 amino acids. From germline, CDR1 is KGHDR and CDR2 SFDVKD.

This clonotype was found many times. The gene calls are TRBV2 and TRBJ2-5; 9 bases match TRBD1. Germline assignment: CDR1 SNHLY and CDR2 FYNNEI. CDR3 length: 14 amino acids. V lost 7 bases and J lost 2; bases outside the gene matches: 5. The CDR3 spells CASKGDRAQETQYF. The DNA of the CDR3 is TGTGCCAGCAAGGGGGACAGGGCACAAGAGACCCAGTACTTC.

The rearrangement links TRBV29-1 to TRBJ2-3; D not certain. Germline assignment: CDR1 SQVTM and CDR2 ANQGSEA. CDR3 length equals 14 residues. The V end lost 6 bases, the J end lost 5 bases, and 18 bases lay between the germline ends. The CDR3 here is CSVETSSAKDTQYF. The CDR3 DNA is TGCAGCGTCGAAACCAGCTCAGCTAAAGATACGCAGTATTTT.

This clonotype showed up many times. The chain carries TRBV11-1 and TRBJ2-3; 7 nucleotides agree with TRBD1. V trimming: 5 bases; J trimming: 4 bases; junction bases outside the gene matches: 12. The CDR3 is 16 residues long. Germline V gene data show CDR1 as SGHAT and CDR2 as FQDESV (reference sequence). CDR3 coding DNA: TGTGCCAGCAGCCCATCAGTGACAGGGCTTTCAGATACGCAGTATTTT. Protein sequence: CASSPSVTGLSDTQYF. Based on the CDR3 plus reference TRBV11-1 and TRBJ2-3, the full variable domain is EAEVAQSPRYKITEKSQAVAFWCDPISGHATLYWYRQILGQGPELLVQFQDESVVDDSQLPKDRFSAERLKGVDSTLKIQPAELGDSAMYLCASSPSVTGLSDTQYFGPGTRLTVL.